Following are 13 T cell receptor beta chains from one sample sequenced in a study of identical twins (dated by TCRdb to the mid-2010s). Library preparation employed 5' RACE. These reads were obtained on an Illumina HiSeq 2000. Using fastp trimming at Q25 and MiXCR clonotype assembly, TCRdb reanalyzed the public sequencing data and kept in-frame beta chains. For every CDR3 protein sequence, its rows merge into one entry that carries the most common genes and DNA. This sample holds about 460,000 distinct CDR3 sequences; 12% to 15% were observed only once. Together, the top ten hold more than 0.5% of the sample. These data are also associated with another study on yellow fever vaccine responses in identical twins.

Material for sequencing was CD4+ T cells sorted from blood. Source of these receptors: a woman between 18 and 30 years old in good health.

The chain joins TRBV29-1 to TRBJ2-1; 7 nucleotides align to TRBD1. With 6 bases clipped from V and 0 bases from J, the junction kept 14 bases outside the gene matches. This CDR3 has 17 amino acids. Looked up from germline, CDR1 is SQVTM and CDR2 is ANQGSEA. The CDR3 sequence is CSVPGQTKLISYNEQFF. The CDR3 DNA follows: TGCAGCGTCCCGGGACAGACAAAATTAATCTCCTACAATGAGCAGTTCTTC.

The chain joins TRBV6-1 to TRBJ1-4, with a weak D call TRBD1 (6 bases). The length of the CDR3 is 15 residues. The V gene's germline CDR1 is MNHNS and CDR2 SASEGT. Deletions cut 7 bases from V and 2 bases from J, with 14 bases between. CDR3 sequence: CASTQGWATNEKLFF. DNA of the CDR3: TGTGCCAGCACCCAGGGGTGGGCGACTAATGAAAAACTGTTTTTT.

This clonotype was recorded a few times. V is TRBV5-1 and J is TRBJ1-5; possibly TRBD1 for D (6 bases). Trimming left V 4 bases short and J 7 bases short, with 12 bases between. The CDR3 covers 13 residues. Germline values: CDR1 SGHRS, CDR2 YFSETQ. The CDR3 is CASSPQGFQPQHF. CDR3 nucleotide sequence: TGCGCCAGCAGCCCACAGGGTTTCCAGCCCCAGCATTTT.

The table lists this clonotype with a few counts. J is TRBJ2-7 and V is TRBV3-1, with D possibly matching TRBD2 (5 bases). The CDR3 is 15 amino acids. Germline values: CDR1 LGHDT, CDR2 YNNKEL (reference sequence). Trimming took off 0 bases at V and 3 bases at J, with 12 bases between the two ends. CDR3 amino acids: CASSQDPASYYEQYF. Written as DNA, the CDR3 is TGTGCCAGCAGCCAAGATCCAGCTAGCTACTACGAGCAGTACTTC.

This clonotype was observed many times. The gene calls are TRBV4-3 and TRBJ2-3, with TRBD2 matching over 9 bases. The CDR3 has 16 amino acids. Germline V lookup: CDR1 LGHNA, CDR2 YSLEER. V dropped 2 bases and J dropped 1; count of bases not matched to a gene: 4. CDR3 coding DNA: TGCGCCAGCAGCCAAAGAGGCGGGGGGGGCACAGATACGCAGTATTTT. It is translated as CASSQRGGGGTDTQYF.

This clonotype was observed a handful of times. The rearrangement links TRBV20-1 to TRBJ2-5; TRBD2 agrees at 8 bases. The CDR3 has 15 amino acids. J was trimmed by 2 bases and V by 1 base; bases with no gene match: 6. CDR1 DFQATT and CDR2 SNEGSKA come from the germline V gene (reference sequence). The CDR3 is CSARVPGGIQETQYF. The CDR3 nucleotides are TGCAGTGCTAGAGTTCCGGGGGGGATACAAGAGACCCAGTACTTC.

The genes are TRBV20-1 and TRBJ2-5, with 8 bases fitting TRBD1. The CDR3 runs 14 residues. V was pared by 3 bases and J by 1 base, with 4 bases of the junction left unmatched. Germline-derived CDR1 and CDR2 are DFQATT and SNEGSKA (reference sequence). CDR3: CSARQGASQETQYF. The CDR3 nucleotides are TGCAGTGCTAGGCAGGGGGCGAGCCAAGAGACCCAGTACTTC.

Here the CDR3 DNA reads TGTGCCACCAGTGATCCAGCAGGGCGACAGGGATTAGGCGAGCAGTTCTTC. This gives the protein CATSDPAGRQGLGEQFF. The V and J genes are TRBV24-1 and TRBJ2-1; 7 positions agree with TRBD1. The CDR3 totals 17 residues. J was trimmed by 10 bases and V by 3 bases; bases with no gene match: 17. The germline CDR1 and CDR2 sequences are KGHDR and SFDVKD.

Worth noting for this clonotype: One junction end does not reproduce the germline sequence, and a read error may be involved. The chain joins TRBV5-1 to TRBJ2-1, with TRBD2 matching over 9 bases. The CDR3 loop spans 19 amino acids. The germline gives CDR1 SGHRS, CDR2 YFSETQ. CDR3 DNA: TGCGCCAGCAGGTTGGGACTAGCCCTCCCAACGCCTGGTTACAATGAGCAGTTCTTC. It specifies CASRLGLALPTPGYNEQFF.

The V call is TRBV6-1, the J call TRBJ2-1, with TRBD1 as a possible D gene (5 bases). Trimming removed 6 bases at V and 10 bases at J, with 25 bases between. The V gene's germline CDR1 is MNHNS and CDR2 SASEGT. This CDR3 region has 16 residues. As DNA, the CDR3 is TGTGCCAGCAGGTCCAGGGTGGCACAGGCAACACTGGAGCAGTTCTTC. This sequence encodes CASRSRVAQATLEQFF.

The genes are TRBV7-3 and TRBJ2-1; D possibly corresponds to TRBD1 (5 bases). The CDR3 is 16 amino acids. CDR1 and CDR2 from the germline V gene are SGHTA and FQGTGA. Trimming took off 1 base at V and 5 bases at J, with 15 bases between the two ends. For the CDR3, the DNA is TGTGCCAGCAGCTTAATGAGGCCAGGGATCCACAATGAGCAGTTCTTC. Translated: CASSLMRPGIHNEQFF.

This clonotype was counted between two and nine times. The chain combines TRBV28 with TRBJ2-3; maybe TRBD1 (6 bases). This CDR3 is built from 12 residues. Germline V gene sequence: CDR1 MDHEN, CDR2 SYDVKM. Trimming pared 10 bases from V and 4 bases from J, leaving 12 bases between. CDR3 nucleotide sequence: TGTGCCATACAACAGGGATCAGATACGCAGTATTTT. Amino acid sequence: CAIQQGSDTQYF.

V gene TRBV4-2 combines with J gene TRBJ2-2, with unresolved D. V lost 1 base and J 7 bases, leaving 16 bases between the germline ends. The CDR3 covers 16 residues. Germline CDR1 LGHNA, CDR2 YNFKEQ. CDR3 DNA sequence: TGTGCCAGCAGCCAAGGGAGTCGACTTGGCAGCGGGGAGCTGTTTTTT. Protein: CASSQGSRLGSGELFF.